The sequence of this TCR beta chain was determined in a study of blood T cell repertoires in COVID-19. Study details: Acute and convalescent COVID-19 samples came from the United States, Italy and Spain.

Sequenced by immunoSEQ multiplex PCR; TCRdb stores in-frame clones only, minus some. The table shows just under 350,000 clones, with more than 70% occurring only once. Deletions cut 1 base from V and 2 bases from J, with 12 bases between. CDR3 length: 15 amino acids. Germline V lookup: CDR1 LGHDT, CDR2 YNNKEL (reference sequence). V is TRBV3-1 (or the pseudogene TRBV3-2) and J is TRBJ2-7; the D gene is possibly TRBD2 (5 bases). Input material: peripheral blood. This TCR derives from a man aged 25 to 40 with active or convalescent COVID-19. CDR3 amino acids: CASSQAGRTPYEQYF. As DNA, the CDR3 is TGTGCCAGCAGCCAAGCAGGACGGACTCCCTACGAGCAGTACTTC.